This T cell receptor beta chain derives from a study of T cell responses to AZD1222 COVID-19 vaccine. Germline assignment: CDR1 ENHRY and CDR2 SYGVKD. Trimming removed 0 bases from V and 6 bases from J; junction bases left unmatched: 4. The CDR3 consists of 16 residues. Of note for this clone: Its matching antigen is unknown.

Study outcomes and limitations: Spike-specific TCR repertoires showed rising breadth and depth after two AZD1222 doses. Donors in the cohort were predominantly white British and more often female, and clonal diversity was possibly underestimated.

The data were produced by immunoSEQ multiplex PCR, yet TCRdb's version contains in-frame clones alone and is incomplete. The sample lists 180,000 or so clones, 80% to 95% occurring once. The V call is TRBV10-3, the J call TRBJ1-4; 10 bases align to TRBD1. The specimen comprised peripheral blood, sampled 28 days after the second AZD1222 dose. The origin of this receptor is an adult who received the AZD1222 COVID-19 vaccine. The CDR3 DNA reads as TGTGCCATCAGTGAGTCGTTCGGGACAGGGGATGAAAAACTGTTTTTT. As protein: CAISESFGTGDEKLFF.